This TCR beta chain was sequenced in a study of tumor and adjacent non-tumor tissue in lung cancer. The template was RNA from unsorted bulk tissue. This non-tumor lung sample came from over 3 cm beyond the tumor edge. The library came from three nested PCR rounds adapted from ARM-PCR protocols. TCRdb redid the calling of the multiplex PCR reads with MiXCR, one entry per CDR3 protein. In the table there are under 80,000 distinct CDR3 sequences, 76% of which are singletons. For this clonotype: The junction does not match germline at one end; this may be a read error.

Source material: distant non-tumor lung tissue. This TCR came from a man in his 60s with non-small cell lung cancer.

CDR3 bases: TGTGCTATCAGTGTGGACGGAGGGTCCTACAATGAGCAGTTCTTC. Its translation is CAISVDGGSYNEQFF. This chain joins TRBV10-3 and TRBJ2-1, with D perhaps TRBD2 (6 bases). The CDR3 is made up of 15 amino acids. Germline-derived CDR1 and CDR2 are ENHRY and SYGVKD.